This T cell receptor beta chain was captured by sequencing in a study of T cell repertoires in ileal Crohn's disease. Using immunoSEQ multiplex PCR, the repertoire was profiled, and TCRdb retains in-frame clones only, with some absent. Among about 5,300 clones, about 83% were seen once, and the ten largest hold roughly 35%. This clone was counted between two and nine times. Its antigen is not identified. Whole-study findings and limits: Mucosal expansions were suggested to be mainly CD8 T cells. Endoscopy was done a median roughly 6.9 months after surgery. Active smokers at surgery had more clonal expansions than non-smokers.

The time point here: neoterminal ileum biopsy at postoperative endoscopy, about 6 months after surgery. This sequence originates from an adult with Crohn's disease. Sample: ileal tissue.

The CDR3: CASSQDQTGTGYEQYF. The CDR3 DNA sequence: TGTGCCAGCAGCCAAGATCAAACCGGGACAGGCTACGAGCAGTACTTC. The chain is built from TRBV4-2 and TRBJ2-7, with 8 bases that match TRBD1. V shed 0 bases, J shed 3 bases, and the junction held 7 bases outside the gene matches. The CDR3 length is 16 residues. Germline lookup yields CDR1 LGHNA and CDR2 YNFKEQ.